Here is one T cell receptor (beta chain) with its context. The data stem from a study of blood T cell repertoires in COVID-19. Study as a whole: Samples came from the United States, Italy and Spain, spanning acute and convalescent COVID-19. PBMCs, B-cell-depleted T cells, or T cells provided the cDNA or gDNA that made up the material.

The V end lost 1 base, the J end lost 6 bases, and 10 bases lay between the germline ends. Germline CDR1 reads LGHDT; CDR2 reads YNNKEL (reference sequence). The CDR3 is 13 amino acids. Repertoires were generated with immunoSEQ multiplex PCR, while TCRdb's copy carries only in-frame clones and drops some. The sample carries 200,000 to 250,000 clones, about 88% recorded once. All enrollees were roughly 18 to 89 years old and from about 24 US areas. Sequenced material: PBMCs or T cells enriched from blood (not recorded which). This TCR was recovered from a woman between 25 and 40 years old who had recovered from COVID-19. This rearrangement joins TRBV3-1 (or the pseudogene TRBV3-2) to TRBJ2-7; D gene uncertain. DNA of the CDR3: TGTGCCAGCAGCCAAGCAACCAGAGGCGAGCAGTACTTC. This sequence encodes CASSQATRGEQYF.